These 8 T cell receptor beta chains were sequenced from one sample in a study of CXCR3-negative and CXCR3-positive naive CD8 T cells. Via 5' RACE with UMI labels, TRB cDNA libraries were prepared. TCRdb reprocessed the 5' RACE reads, with one entry per CDR3 protein and no DNA. This sample contains about 43,000 distinct CDR3 sequences. The sample comprised memory CD8+ T cells from blood. These receptors were taken from a human donor in good health. Some clones in this sample may be carry-over from other donors' samples.

The chain carries TRBV7-2 and TRBJ1-3. CDR3 length: 16 residues. CDR1 and CDR2 from the germline V gene are SGHTA and FQGNSA. The CDR3 is CASSLLQGGSGNTIYF.

The chain is built from TRBV27 and TRBJ2-1; TCRdb calls TRBD2, which cannot be checked without DNA. The length of the CDR3 is 15 residues. Per the germline V gene, CDR1 is MNHEY and CDR2 is SMNVEV (reference sequence). The CDR3 reads CASSIAGAPYNEQFF.

The chain combines TRBV7-9 with TRBJ2-6. This CDR3 is built from 17 residues. Germline assignment: CDR1 SEHNR and CDR2 FQNEAQ (reference sequence). The CDR3 sequence is CASSLVRVNSGANVLTF.

J is TRBJ2-2 and V is TRBV7-8; absent DNA, TCRdb's TRBD1 call cannot be checked. This CDR3 spans 15 amino acids. Germline loops: CDR1 SGHVS, CDR2 FQNEAQ. CDR3: CASSSWTGGTGELFF.

CDR3 amino acids: CSARDRSGSYEQYF. The chain carries TRBV20-1 and TRBJ2-7. Germline values: CDR1 DFQATT, CDR2 SNEGSKA (reference sequence). This CDR3 is 14 amino acids long.

The chain carries TRBV5-1 and TRBJ2-1. The germline gives CDR1 SGHRS, CDR2 YFSETQ. The CDR3 extends over 14 amino acids. CDR3: CASSLGAQNNEQFF. Supplemented by reference TRBV5-1 and TRBJ2-1, the full variable domain reads KAGVTQTPRYLIKTRGQQVTLSCSPISGHRSVSWYQQTPGQGLQFLFEYFSETQRNKGNFPGRFSGRQFSNSRSEMNVSTLELGDSALYLCASSLGAQNNEQFFGPGTRLTVL.

This chain uses TRBV28 with TRBJ1-2; with no DNA, the TCRdb D assignment of TRBD1 cannot be verified. The CDR3 totals 15 residues. Germline CDR1 and CDR2: MDHEN and SYDVKM. The CDR3: CASSFSRGVSHGYTF.

The chain employs TRBV5-1 and TRBJ2-2; TCRdb returns TRBD1, unconfirmable since there is no DNA. This CDR3 is 12 amino acids long. CDR1 SGHRS and CDR2 YFSETQ come from the germline V gene. The CDR3 here is CASSLEGTELFF.